Described below is a single TCR beta chain sequence and its context. This sample was taken from a study of blood T cell repertoires in COVID-19. At the level of the study: Samples of COVID-19 (acute and convalescent) were obtained from the United States, Italy and Spain.

V shed 0 bases and J 4 bases; nucleotides not matched to a gene: 7. The CDR3 extends over 16 amino acids. Germline loops: CDR1 SGDLS, CDR2 YYNGEE. As processed by the authors: It was from reference gene primer amplification that nucleated cell counts were estimated. Method: immunoSEQ multiplex PCR; TCRdb's copy keeps in-frame clones and lacks some. Clone size and V and J calls were adopted from that table, with D and trimming inferred from the DNA. The sample holds around 94,000 clones, about nine tenths seen once. Sequencing was carried out using peripheral blood. This TCR came from a woman aged 45 to 65 with COVID-19, enrolled during active disease. The rearrangement links TRBV9 to TRBJ2-5; 9 nucleotides match TRBD2. Written as DNA, the CDR3 is TGTGCCAGCAGCGTAGATTTCGCGGGGGGGCGAGAGACCCAGTACTTC. It is translated as CASSVDFAGGRETQYF.